The clone carrying this T cell receptor (beta chain) was picked up a small number of times. Profiled with immunoSEQ multiplex PCR; TCRdb holds only in-frame clones, not every one. This table holds more than 110,000 clones, approximately 89% found once. The sample belongs to a study of cytotoxic CD8 clonotypes in ibrutinib-treated CLL. The CDR3 contains 13 residues. Trimming stripped 0 bases from V and 6 bases from J, with 6 bases between. Germline lookup yields CDR1 LGHNA and CDR2 YSLEER. The chain employs TRBV4-3 and TRBJ1-5; D call uncertain. This TCR came from a human donor with chronic lymphocytic leukemia. The source material was PBMCs, sampled after 12 months of ibrutinib treatment. The CDR3, as DNA: TGCGCCAGCAGCCAAGATATGGGTCAGCCCCAGCATTTT. Its protein is CASSQDMGQPQHF.